Each of the 18 T cell receptor beta chains below was sequenced from the same sample in a study of T cell repertoires in cytomegalovirus infection. One entry per CDR3 protein results from TCRdb running MiXCR on the reads. The table shows hundreds of thousands of distinct CDR3 sequences, with roughly 33% occurring only once. Their antigen targets remain unknown. Here the sequenced sample was cultured PBMCs, taken from culture after CMV antigen stimulation. All receptors derive from a human donor in good health (CMV status not recorded). Some clones in this sample may be carry-over from other donors' samples.

A few counts support this clonotype. The chain uses TRBV7-9 and TRBJ2-7; TRBD2 matches at 10 bases. Germline V lookup: CDR1 SEHNR, CDR2 FQNEAQ (reference sequence). The CDR3 covers 15 residues. The V and J ends lost 5 bases and 3 bases, in that order; junction bases with no gene match: 7. Written as DNA, the CDR3 is TGTGCCAGCAGCCCCCCTAGCGGGGGACACTACGAGCAGTACTTC. It codes for CASSPPSGGHYEQYF.

This clonotype showed up just a few times. This chain links TRBV7-2 with TRBJ2-2; 7 nucleotides match TRBD1. CDR1 and CDR2 from the germline V gene are SGHTA and FQGNSA. V was clipped by 5 bases and J by 5 bases; unmatched bases: 8. CDR3 size: 15 residues. CDR3 in amino acids: CASSQSRGQTGELFF. As DNA, the CDR3 is TGTGCCAGCAGCCAGAGTAGGGGGCAAACCGGGGAGCTGTTTTTT.

This clonotype came up a few times. The chain has TRBV20-1 and TRBJ2-3; D unresolved. The CDR3 has 10 amino acids. The V end was cut by 7 bases, the J end by 2 bases, with 4 bases between. Germline CDR1 is DFQATT and CDR2 is SNEGSKA (reference sequence). The CDR3 reads CSVVTDTQYF. CDR3 DNA sequence: TGCAGTGTCGTCACAGATACGCAGTATTTT.

This clonotype was observed a handful of times. V is TRBV7-6 and J is TRBJ2-1; D may correspond to TRBD1 or TRBD2 (5 bases each). V was pared by 3 bases and J by 8 bases, with 11 bases between. The CDR3 has 13 amino acids. In germline, CDR1 is SGHVS, CDR2 FNYEAQ. The CDR3 spells CASSFRGVDEQFF. Here the CDR3 DNA reads TGTGCCAGCAGCTTTAGAGGGGTGGATGAGCAGTTCTTC.

Only a few counts were recorded for this clonotype. The V call is TRBV7-2, the J call TRBJ1-2; 7 bases are a match to TRBD1. After removal of 5 bases from V and 6 bases from J, the junction contained 12 bases not matched to a gene. The CDR3 length is 15 residues. Germline V CDR1 and CDR2: SGHTA, FQGNSA. The CDR3 region is CASSPIDRAYHGYTF. The CDR3 coding sequence is TGTGCCAGCAGCCCAATCGACAGGGCCTATCATGGCTACACCTTC.

This clonotype was picked up a small number of times. J is TRBJ1-3 and V is TRBV19, with 7 bases identical to TRBD1. The junction had 6 bases not matched to a gene; V was cut back by 8 bases and J by 2 bases. Germline V lookup: CDR1 LNHDA, CDR2 SQIVND (reference sequence). The CDR3 spans 14 residues. This CDR3 is CASEGATAGNTIYF. CDR3 in DNA: TGTGCCAGTGAGGGGGCGACGGCTGGAAACACCATATATTTT.

This clonotype showed up just once. CDR3 coding DNA: TGTGCCAGCAGTGAGACAGGCCGGGTGGAACCCCTCCACTTT. The encoded protein is CASSETGRVEPLHF. The chain employs TRBV6-5 and TRBJ1-6, with a tentative D call TRBD1 (6 bases). Looked up from germline, CDR1 is MNHEY and CDR2 is SVGAGI. The CDR3 is 14 residues long. V was trimmed by 5 bases and J by 12 bases, leaving 17 bases between them.

This clonotype was counted only a few times. V usage is TRBV11-2 and J usage is TRBJ1-5; D call uncertain. The CDR3 contains 15 residues. Trimming took off 0 bases at V and 7 bases at J, with 13 bases between the two ends. CDR1 is SGHAT, CDR2 FQNNGV, per germline. The CDR3 sequence: CASSLDGVMFQPQHF. The DNA of the CDR3 is TGTGCCAGCAGCTTAGATGGAGTGATGTTCCAGCCCCAGCATTTT.

This clonotype occurred a few times. CDR3 in amino acids: CASSQRGGYYEQYF. In DNA form, the CDR3 reads TGTGCCAGCAGCCAGAGAGGGGGATACTACGAGCAGTACTTC. V usage is TRBV14 and J usage is TRBJ2-7, with D maybe TRBD1 (6 bases). Germline V gene sequence: CDR1 SGHDN, CDR2 FVKESK. The germline V and J ends were trimmed by 3 bases and 3 bases, with 12 bases remaining between them. This CDR3 comprises 14 residues.

This clonotype has only a few counts. This chain joins TRBV7-2 and TRBJ2-3; no clear D gene. V lost 5 bases and J 4 bases, leaving 10 bases between the germline ends. The germline V gene has CDR1 SGHTA and CDR2 FQGNSA. There are 13 residues in the CDR3. The DNA of the CDR3 is TGTGCCAGCAGCCTCCCCGTAGCAGATACGCAGTATTTT. Protein: CASSLPVADTQYF.

J is TRBJ1-3 and V is TRBV7-9; TRBD1 is a possible D gene (5 bases). Germline V lookup: CDR1 SEHNR, CDR2 FQNEAQ (reference sequence). The CDR3 loop spans 15 amino acids. Trimming stripped 5 bases from V and 1 base from J, with 12 bases between. The CDR3 is CASSKGADSGNTIYF. In DNA, the CDR3 is TGTGCCAGCAGCAAAGGGGCAGATTCTGGAAACACCATATATTTT.

This clonotype has only a few counts. The chain employs TRBV5-1 and TRBJ1-1, with 12 bases fitting TRBD1. V dropped 4 bases and J dropped 3; count of bases not matched to a gene: 10. This CDR3 region has 17 residues. The germline gives CDR1 SGHRS, CDR2 YFSETQ. CDR3 protein: CASSPPGTGGAYTEAFF. CDR3 coding DNA: TGCGCCAGCAGCCCCCCCGGGACAGGGGGCGCATACACTGAAGCTTTCTTT.

The chain is built from TRBV20-1 and TRBJ2-3; 9 nucleotides line up with TRBD2. J gave up 6 bases and V 7 bases, and 11 bases lay outside the gene matches. Germline V gene data show CDR1 as DFQATT and CDR2 as SNEGSKA (reference sequence). The CDR3 length is 14 residues. The CDR3 region is CSVLTRGGPDTQYF. CDR3 in DNA: TGCAGTGTACTGACGCGGGGGGGCCCCGATACGCAGTATTTT.

This clonotype was counted only a few times. The chain has TRBV11-2 and TRBJ1-2; D gene uncertain. This CDR3 contains 12 residues. The ends were cut back, 3 bases at V and 8 bases at J, with 10 bases in the middle. The V gene's germline CDR1 is SGHAT and CDR2 FQNNGV. CDR3 sequence: CASSLGLQGYTF. CDR3 coding DNA: TGTGCCAGCAGCTTGGGTTTACAGGGCTACACCTTC.

The chain carries TRBV27 and TRBJ2-1, with TRBD2 matching over 16 bases. The CDR3 loop spans 17 amino acids. CDR1 and CDR2 from the germline V gene are MNHEY and SMNVEV (reference sequence). V shed 5 bases, J shed 10 bases, and the junction held 11 bases outside the gene matches. The DNA for the CDR3 is TGTGCCAGCAGTCCTGGGACTAGCGGGAGGGCCTTGTTCGAGCAGTTCTTC. Its translation: CASSPGTSGRALFEQFF.

This clonotype was seen at least ten times. This chain links TRBV7-2 with TRBJ2-3; no definite D call. This CDR3 has 12 residues. The ends were cut back, 4 bases at V and 6 bases at J, with 8 bases in the middle. Germline values: CDR1 SGHTA, CDR2 FQGNSA. Here the CDR3 reads CASSYLGDTQYF. DNA for the CDR3: TGTGCCAGCAGCTACCTTGGGGATACGCAGTATTTT.

This clonotype was recorded many times. This chain uses TRBV7-2 with TRBJ2-1; D possibly uses TRBD1 or TRBD2 (6 bases each). Germline V gene data show CDR1 as SGHTA and CDR2 as FQGNSA. Trimming took 5 bases from V and 1 from J, leaving 12 bases between them. The length of the CDR3 is 15 residues. In DNA form, the CDR3 reads TGTGCCAGCAGCGGGGGGCCGGGGTCCTACAATGAGCAGTTCTTC. This encodes CASSGGPGSYNEQFF.

This clonotype was picked up one time. The chain combines TRBV6-6 with TRBJ1-4; D gene uncertain. The length of the CDR3 is 15 residues. Trimming removed 7 bases at V and 0 bases at J, with 12 bases between. Germline lookup yields CDR1 MNHNY and CDR2 SVGAGI (reference sequence). CDR3 DNA: TGTGCCAGCACCGCCGGTTTCGCAACTAATGAAAAACTGTTTTTT. It encodes CASTAGFATNEKLFF.